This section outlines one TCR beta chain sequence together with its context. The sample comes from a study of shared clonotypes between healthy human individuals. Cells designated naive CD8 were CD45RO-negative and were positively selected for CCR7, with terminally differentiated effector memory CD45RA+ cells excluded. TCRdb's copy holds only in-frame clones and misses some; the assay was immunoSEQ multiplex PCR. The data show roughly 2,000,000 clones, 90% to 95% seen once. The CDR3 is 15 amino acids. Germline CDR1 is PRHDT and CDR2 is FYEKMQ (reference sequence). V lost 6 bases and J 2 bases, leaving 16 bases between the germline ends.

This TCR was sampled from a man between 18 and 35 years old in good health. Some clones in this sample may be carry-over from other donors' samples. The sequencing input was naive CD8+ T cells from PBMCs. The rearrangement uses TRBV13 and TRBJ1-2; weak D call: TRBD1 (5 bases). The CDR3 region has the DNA TGTGCCAGCAGACGCCCGACAGAGACAAACTATGGCTACACCTTC. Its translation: CASRRPTETNYGYTF.